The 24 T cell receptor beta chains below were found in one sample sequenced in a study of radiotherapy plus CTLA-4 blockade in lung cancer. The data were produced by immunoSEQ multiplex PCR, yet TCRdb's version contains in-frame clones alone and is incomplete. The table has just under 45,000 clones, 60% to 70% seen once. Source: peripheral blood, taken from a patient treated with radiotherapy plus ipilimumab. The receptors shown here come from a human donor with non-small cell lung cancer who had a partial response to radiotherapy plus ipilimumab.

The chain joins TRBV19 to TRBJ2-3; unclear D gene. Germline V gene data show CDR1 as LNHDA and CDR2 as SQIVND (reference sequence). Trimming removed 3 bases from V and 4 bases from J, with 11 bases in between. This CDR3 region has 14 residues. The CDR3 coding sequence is TGTGCCAGTAGTATGGTCCACTTGGCAGATACGCAGTATTTT. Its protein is CASSMVHLADTQYF.

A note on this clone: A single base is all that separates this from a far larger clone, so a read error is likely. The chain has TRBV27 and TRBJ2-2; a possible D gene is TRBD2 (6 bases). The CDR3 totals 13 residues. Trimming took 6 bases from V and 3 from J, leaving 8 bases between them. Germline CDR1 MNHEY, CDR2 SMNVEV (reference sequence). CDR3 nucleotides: TGTGCCAGCAGGATAGCGGACACCGGGGAGCTGTTTTTT. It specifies CASRIADTGELFF.

CDR3 loop: CASSGVFF. The CDR3 DNA reads TGTGCCAGCAGTGGAGTCTTCTTT. The J gene is TRBJ1-1, the V gene TRBV6-1, with unresolved D. The CDR3 runs 8 residues. Per the germline V gene, CDR1 is MNHNS and CDR2 is SASEGT. V lost 4 bases and J lost 14, with 5 bases in between.

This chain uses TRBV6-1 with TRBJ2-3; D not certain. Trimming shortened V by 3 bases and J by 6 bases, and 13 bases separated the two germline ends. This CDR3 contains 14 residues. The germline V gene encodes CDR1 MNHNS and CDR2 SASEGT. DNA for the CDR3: TGTGCCAGCAGTGATCTCATAGCAATGGATACGCAGTATTTT. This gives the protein CASSDLIAMDTQYF.

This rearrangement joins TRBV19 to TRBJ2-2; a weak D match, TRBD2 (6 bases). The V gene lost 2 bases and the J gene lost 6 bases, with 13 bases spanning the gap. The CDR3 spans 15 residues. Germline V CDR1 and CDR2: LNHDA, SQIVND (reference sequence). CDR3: CASSIKGTSSGELFF. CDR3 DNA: TGTGCCAGTAGTATAAAGGGAACTAGCTCCGGGGAGCTGTTTTTT.

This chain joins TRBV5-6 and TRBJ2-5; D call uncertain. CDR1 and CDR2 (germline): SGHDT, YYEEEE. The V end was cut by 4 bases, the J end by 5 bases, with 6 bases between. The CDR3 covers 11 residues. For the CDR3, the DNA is TGTGCCAGCAGCGAACGGGAGACCCAGTACTTC. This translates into CASSERETQYF. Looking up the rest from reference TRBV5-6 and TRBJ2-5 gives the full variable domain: DAGVTQSPTHLIKTRGQQVTLRCSPKSGHDTVSWYQQALGQGPQFIFQYYEEEERQRGNFPDRFSGHQFPNYSSELNVNALLLGDSALYLCASSERETQYFGPGTRLLVL.

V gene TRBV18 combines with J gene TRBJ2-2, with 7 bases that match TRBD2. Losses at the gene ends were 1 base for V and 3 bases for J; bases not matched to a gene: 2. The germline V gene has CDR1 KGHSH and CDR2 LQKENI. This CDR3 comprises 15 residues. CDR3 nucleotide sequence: TGTGCCAGCTCACCACAGGCGGGGGACACCGGGGAGCTGTTTTTT. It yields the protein CASSPQAGDTGELFF.

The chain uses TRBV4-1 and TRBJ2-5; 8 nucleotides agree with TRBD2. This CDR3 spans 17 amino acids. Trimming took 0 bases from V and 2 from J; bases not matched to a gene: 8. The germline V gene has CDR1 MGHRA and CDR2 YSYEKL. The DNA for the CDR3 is TGCGCCAGCAGCCAAGATAGCGGGGCCTTGGGGCAAGAGACCCAGTACTTC. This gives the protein CASSQDSGALGQETQYF.

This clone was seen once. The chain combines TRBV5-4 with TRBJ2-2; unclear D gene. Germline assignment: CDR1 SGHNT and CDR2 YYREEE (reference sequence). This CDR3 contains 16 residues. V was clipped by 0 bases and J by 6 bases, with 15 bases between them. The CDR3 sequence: CASSLGGDLLPGELFF. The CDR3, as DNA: TGTGCCAGCAGCTTGGGCGGCGACCTCCTCCCCGGGGAGCTGTTTTTT.

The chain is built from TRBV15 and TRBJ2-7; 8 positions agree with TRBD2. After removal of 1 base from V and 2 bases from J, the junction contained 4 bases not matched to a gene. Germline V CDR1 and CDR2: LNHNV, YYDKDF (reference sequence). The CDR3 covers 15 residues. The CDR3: CATSRVGRGAYEQYF. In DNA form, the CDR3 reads TGTGCCACCAGCAGAGTTGGGCGGGGGGCCTACGAGCAGTACTTC.

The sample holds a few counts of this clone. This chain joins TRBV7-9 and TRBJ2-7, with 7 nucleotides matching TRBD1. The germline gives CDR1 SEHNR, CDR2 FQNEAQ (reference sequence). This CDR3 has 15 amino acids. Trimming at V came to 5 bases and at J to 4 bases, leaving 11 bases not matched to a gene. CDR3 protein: CASSPRDSLVYEQYF. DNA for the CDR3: TGTGCCAGCAGCCCCAGGGACAGCCTAGTTTACGAGCAGTACTTC.

The CDR3: CAISAQLSGNTIYF. CDR3 bases: TGTGCCATCAGTGCACAGCTCTCTGGAAACACCATATATTTT. V gene TRBV10-3 combines with J gene TRBJ1-3; D unclear. Trimming took 4 bases from V and 0 from J, leaving 7 bases between them. The germline gives CDR1 ENHRY, CDR2 SYGVKD. The CDR3 runs to 14 residues.

The CDR3 DNA is TGTGCCACCGCCCAGGGAGGGCGGGAGGATACGCAGTATTTT. Amino acids: CATAQGGREDTQYF. The rearrangement joins TRBV6-6 to TRBJ2-3, with 7 bases fitting TRBD2. The CDR3 is 14 residues long. Losses at the gene ends were 10 bases for V and 6 bases for J; bases not matched to a gene: 13. Looked up from germline, CDR1 is MNHNY and CDR2 is SVGAGI (reference sequence).

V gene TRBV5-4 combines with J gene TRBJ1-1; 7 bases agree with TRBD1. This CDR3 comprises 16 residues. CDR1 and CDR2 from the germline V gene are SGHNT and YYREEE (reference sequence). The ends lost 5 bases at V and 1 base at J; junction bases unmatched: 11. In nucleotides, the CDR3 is TGTGCCAGCAGTTTGAAAGGGGGCGGCCCGAACACTGAAGCTTTCTTT. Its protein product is CASSLKGGGPNTEAFF.

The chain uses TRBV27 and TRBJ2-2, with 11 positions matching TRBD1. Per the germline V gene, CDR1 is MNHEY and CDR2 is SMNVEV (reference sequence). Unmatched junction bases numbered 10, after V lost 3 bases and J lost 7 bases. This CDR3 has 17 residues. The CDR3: CASSFLGQGGSIGELFF. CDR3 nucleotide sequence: TGTGCCAGCAGTTTCCTGGGACAGGGGGGGTCTATCGGGGAGCTGTTTTTT.

The CDR3 spells CASSLGGQNTEAFF. The CDR3 DNA is TGTGCCAGCAGCTTGGGAGGCCAGAACACTGAAGCTTTCTTT. The J gene is TRBJ1-1, the V gene TRBV13; no definite D call. Trimming removed 3 bases at V and 1 base at J, with 9 bases between. Germline V CDR1 and CDR2: PRHDT, FYEKMQ (reference sequence). This CDR3 is built from 14 residues.

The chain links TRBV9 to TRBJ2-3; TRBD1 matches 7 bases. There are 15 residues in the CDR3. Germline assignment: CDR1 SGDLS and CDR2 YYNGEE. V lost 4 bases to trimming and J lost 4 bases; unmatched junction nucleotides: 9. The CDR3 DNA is TGTGCCAGCAGCAACCCAGGGGGATACCCAGATACGCAGTATTTT. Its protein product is CASSNPGGYPDTQYF.

This CDR3 reads CASSQIQQGNTEAFF. CDR3 DNA: TGTGCCAGCAGCCAAATACAGCAGGGGAACACTGAAGCTTTCTTT. This chain joins TRBV11-1 and TRBJ1-1, with D tentatively TRBD1 (5 bases). Germline lookup yields CDR1 SGHAT and CDR2 FQDESV (reference sequence). The CDR3 consists of 15 residues. V lost 5 bases and J 1 base, leaving 14 bases between the germline ends.

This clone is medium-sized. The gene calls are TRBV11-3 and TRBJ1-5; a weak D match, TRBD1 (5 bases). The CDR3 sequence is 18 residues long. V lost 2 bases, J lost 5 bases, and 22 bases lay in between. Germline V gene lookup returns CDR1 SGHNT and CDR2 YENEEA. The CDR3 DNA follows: TGTGCCAGCAGCTTAACGGGACTCCAGGGATCTCCCGATCAGCCCCAGCATTTT. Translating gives CASSLTGLQGSPDQPQHF.

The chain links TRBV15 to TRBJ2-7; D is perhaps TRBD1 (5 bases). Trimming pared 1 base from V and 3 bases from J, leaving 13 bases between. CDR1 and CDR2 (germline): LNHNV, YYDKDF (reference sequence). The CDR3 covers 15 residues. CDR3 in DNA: TGTGCCACCAGCAGAGGGACAACTTCGGGCTACGAGCAGTACTTC. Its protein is CATSRGTTSGYEQYF.

CDR3 protein: CASSPGRSFTEAFF. CDR3 DNA sequence: TGTGCCAGCAGTCCAGGCCGTTCGTTCACTGAAGCTTTCTTT. This chain links TRBV2 with TRBJ1-1; D gene ambiguous. The ends were cut back, 5 bases at V and 4 bases at J, with 14 bases in the middle. CDR1 is SNHLY, CDR2 FYNNEI, per germline. The CDR3 runs to 14 residues.

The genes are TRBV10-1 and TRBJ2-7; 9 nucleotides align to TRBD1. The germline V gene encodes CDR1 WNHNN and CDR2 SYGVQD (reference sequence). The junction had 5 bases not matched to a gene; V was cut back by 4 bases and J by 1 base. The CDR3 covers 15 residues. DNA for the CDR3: TGCGCCAGCAGTGGTCGGGACAGGGTTTCCTACGAGCAGTACTTC. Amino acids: CASSGRDRVSYEQYF.

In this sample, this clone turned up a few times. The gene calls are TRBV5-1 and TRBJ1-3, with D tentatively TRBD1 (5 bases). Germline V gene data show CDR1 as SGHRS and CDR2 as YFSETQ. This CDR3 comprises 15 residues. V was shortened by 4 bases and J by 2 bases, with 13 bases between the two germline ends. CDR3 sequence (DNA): TGCGCCAGCAGCATACAACAAGGGGCTGGAAACACCATATATTTT. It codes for CASSIQQGAGNTIYF. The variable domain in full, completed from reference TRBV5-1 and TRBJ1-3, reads KAGVTQTPRYLIKTRGQQVTLSCSPISGHRSVSWYQQTPGQGLQFLFEYFSETQRNKGNFPGRFSGRQFSNSRSEMNVSTLELGDSALYLCASSIQQGAGNTIYFGEGSWLTVV.

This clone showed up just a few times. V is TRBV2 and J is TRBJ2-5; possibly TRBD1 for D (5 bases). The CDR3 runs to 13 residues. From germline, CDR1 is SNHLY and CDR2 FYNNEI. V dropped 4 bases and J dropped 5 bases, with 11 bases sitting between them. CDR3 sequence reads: CASSGGWSETQYF. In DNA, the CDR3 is TGTGCCAGCAGTGGGGGCTGGTCGGAGACCCAGTACTTC. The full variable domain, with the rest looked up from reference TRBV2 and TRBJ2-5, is EPEVTQTPSHQVTQMGQEVILRCVPISNHLYFYWYRQILGQKVEFLVSFYNNEISEKSEIFDDQFSVERPDGSNFTLKIRSTKLEDSAMYFCASSGGWSETQYFGPGTRLLVL.